This entry lists 2 T cell receptor beta chains sequenced from one sample in a study of blood T cells in healthy people across ages. A second PCR, run for roughly 7 to 12 cycles, used a sample-barcoded 5' primer plus a J-beta primer mix. TCRdb reprocessed the 5' RACE reads with MiXCR, giving one entry per CDR3 protein. Of fewer than 1,200,000 distinct CDR3 sequences detected, almost 25% appear once; the ten largest clones hold approximately 0.79%. These same data were also listed under a study on T cells of mothers and their children.

Sequenced: blood. These receptors all come from a girl aged 2-10 years in good health.

This clonotype has more than one count but fewer than ten. V gene TRBV19 combines with J gene TRBJ1-1, with D hard to call. V shed 6 bases and J shed 3 bases, with 14 bases lying between them. Germline V gene lookup returns CDR1 LNHDA and CDR2 SQIVND (reference sequence). The CDR3 is made up of 14 amino acids. The CDR3 DNA sequence: TGTGCCAGTAGCATGCCGCAGTCTCACACTGAAGCTTTCTTT. Encoded protein: CASSMPQSHTEAFF.

This clonotype was observed a few times. This chain joins TRBV7-9 and TRBJ2-2, with D possibly matching TRBD2 (5 bases). This CDR3 contains 12 residues. The V end was cut by 11 bases, the J end by 1 base, with 8 bases between. Looked up from germline, CDR1 is SEHNR and CDR2 is FQNEAQ (reference sequence). CDR3 DNA: TGTGCCGGTGAGGGGAACACCGGGGAGCTGTTTTTT. It is translated as CAGEGNTGELFF. Combining the CDR3 with reference TRBV7-9 and TRBJ2-2 gives the whole variable domain DTGVSQNPRHKITKRGQNVTFRCDPISEHNRLYWYRQTLGQGPEFLTYFQNEAQLEKSRLLSDRFSAERPKGSFSTLEIQRTEQGDSAMYLCAGEGNTGELFFGEGSRLTVL.